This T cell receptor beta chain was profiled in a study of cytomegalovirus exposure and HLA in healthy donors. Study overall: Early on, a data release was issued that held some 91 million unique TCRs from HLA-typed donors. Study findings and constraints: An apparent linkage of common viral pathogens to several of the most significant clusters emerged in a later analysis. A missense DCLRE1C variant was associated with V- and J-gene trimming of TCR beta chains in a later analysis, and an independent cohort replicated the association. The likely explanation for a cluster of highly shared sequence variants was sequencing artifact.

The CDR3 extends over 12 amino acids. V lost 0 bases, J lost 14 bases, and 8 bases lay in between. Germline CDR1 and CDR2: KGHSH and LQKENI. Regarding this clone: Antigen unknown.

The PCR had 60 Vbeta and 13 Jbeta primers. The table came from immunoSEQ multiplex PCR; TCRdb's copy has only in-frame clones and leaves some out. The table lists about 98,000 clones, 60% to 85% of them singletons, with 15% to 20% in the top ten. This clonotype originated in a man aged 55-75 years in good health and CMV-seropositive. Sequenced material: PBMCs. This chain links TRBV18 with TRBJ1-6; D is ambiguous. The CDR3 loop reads CASSPPEGSLHF. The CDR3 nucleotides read TGTGCCAGCTCACCACCGGAGGGATCCCTCCACTTT.